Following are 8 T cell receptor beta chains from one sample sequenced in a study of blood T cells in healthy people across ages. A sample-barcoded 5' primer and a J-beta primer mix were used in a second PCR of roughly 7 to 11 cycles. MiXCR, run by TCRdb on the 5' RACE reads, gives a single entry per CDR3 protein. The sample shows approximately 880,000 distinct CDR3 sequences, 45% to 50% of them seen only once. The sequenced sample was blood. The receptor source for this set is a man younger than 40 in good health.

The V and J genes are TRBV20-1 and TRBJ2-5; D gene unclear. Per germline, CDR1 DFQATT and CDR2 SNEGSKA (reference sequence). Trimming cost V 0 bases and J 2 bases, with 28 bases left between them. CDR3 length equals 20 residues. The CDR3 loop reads CSARDLERRYVRSLQETQYF. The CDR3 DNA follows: TGCAGTGCTAGAGATCTAGAACGAAGGTATGTCAGGAGTTTACAAGAGACCCAGTACTTC.

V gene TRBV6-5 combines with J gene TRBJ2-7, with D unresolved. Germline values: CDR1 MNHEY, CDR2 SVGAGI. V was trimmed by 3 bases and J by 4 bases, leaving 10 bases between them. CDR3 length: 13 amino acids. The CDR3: CASSYGRKYEQYF. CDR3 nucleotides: TGTGCCAGCAGTTATGGACGAAAATACGAGCAGTACTTC.

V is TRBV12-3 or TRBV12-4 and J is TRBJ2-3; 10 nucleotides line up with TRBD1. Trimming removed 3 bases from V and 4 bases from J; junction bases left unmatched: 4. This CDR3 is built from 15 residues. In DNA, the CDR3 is TGTGCCAGCAGTTTCTGGGGACAGGGGTCAGATACGCAGTATTTT. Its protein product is CASSFWGQGSDTQYF.

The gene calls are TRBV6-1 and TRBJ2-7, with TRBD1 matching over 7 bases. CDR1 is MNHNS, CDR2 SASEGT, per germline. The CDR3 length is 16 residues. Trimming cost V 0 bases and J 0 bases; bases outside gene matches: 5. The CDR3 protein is CASSEAYWDSSYEQYF. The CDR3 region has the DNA TGTGCCAGCAGTGAAGCATACTGGGACAGCTCCTACGAGCAGTACTTC.

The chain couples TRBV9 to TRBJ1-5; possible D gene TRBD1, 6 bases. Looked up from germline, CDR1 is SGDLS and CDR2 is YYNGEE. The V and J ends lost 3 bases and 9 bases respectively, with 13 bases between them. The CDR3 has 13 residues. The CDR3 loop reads CASSDRDRGPQHF. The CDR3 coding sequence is TGTGCCAGCAGCGACAGGGACCGAGGGCCCCAGCATTTT.

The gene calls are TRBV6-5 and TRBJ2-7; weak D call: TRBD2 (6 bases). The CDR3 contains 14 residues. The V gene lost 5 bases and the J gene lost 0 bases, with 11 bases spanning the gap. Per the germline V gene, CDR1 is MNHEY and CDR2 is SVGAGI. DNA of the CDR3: TGTGCCAGCAGTCAGGGACTCTTCTCCTACGAGCAGTACTTC. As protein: CASSQGLFSYEQYF.

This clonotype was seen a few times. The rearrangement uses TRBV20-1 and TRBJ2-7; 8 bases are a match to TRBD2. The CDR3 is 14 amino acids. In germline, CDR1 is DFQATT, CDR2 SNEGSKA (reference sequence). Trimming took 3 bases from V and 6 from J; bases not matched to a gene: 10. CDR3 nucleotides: TGCAGTGCTAGTTCGGGGGGGCCTCTCTCCGAGCAGTACTTC. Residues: CSASSGGPLSEQYF.

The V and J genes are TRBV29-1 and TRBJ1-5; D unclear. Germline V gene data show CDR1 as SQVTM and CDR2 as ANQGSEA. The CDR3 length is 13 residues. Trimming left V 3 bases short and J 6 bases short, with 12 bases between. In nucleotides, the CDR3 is TGCAGCGTTGAGAGCACGAGAGGTCAGCCCCAGCATTTT. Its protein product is CSVESTRGQPQHF.